This entry lists 28 T cell receptor beta chains sequenced from one sample in a study of shared clonotypes between healthy human individuals. The table came from immunoSEQ multiplex PCR; TCRdb's copy has only in-frame clones and leaves some out. Among 700,000 or so clones listed, about two thirds were seen once. Sequences were obtained from memory CD4+ T cells sorted from blood. Subset reported: CD45RA-negative fraction. Source of these receptors: a woman in her twenties or thirties in good health.

V is TRBV7-9 and J is TRBJ2-2; perhaps TRBD2 as D (6 bases). Germline V lookup: CDR1 SEHNR, CDR2 FQNEAQ (reference sequence). Trimming cost V 6 bases and J 3 bases, with 11 bases left between them. This CDR3 region has 14 residues. The CDR3 coding sequence is TGTGCCAGCAGTTCCGGGAGCCACACCGGGGAGCTGTTTTTT. This codes for CASSSGSHTGELFF.

The chain carries TRBV4-1 and TRBJ2-6, with D uncertain. Germline CDR1 and CDR2: MGHRA and YSYEKL. This CDR3 is built from 16 residues. The V end lost 2 bases, the J end lost 0 bases, and 8 bases lay between the germline ends. DNA for the CDR3: TGCGCCAGCAGCCAATTCAAACGCTCTGGGGCCAACGTCCTGACTTTC. Translation gives CASSQFKRSGANVLTF.

This clone occurred once. The chain recombines TRBV2 with TRBJ1-4; TRBD1 might be the D (5 bases). The CDR3 contains 15 residues. CDR1 is SNHLY and CDR2 is FYNNEI in the germline V gene. Trimming shortened V by 4 bases and J by 4 bases, and 13 bases separated the two germline ends. The CDR3 bases are TGTGCCAGCAGTGTTCAGGGCAGTTATAATGAAAAACTGTTTTTT. The encoded protein is CASSVQGSYNEKLFF.

The sample holds one count of this clone. The genes are TRBV9 and TRBJ2-1, with TRBD2 identical over 10 bases. V lost 1 base, J lost 10 bases, and 11 bases stayed unmatched. CDR3 length: 16 amino acids. In germline, CDR1 is SGDLS, CDR2 YYNGEE. This chain's CDR3 is CASSVISGRANPEQFF. For the CDR3, the DNA is TGTGCCAGCAGCGTAATCAGCGGGAGGGCCAATCCCGAGCAGTTCTTC.

This chain connects TRBV28 to TRBJ2-6; D gene ambiguous. Trimming left V 4 bases short and J 2 bases short, with 6 bases between. This CDR3 has 14 residues. CDR1 is MDHEN and CDR2 is SYDVKM in the germline V gene. The CDR3: CASSWVPGANVLTF. For the CDR3, the DNA is TGTGCCAGCAGTTGGGTCCCTGGGGCCAACGTCCTGACTTTC.

V gene TRBV19 combines with J gene TRBJ1-4, with 7 bases identical to TRBD1. In germline, CDR1 is LNHDA, CDR2 SQIVND (reference sequence). CDR3 size: 13 residues. V lost 3 bases to trimming and J lost 8 bases; unmatched junction nucleotides: 3. CDR3 sequence: CASSIGTAEKLFF. As DNA, the CDR3 is TGTGCCAGTAGTATTGGGACAGCAGAAAAACTGTTTTTT.

This rearrangement joins TRBV7-9 to TRBJ2-2; the match to TRBD1 covers 7 bases. CDR3 size: 16 residues. Unmatched junction bases numbered 4, after V lost 2 bases and J lost 1 base. The germline gives CDR1 SEHNR, CDR2 FQNEAQ (reference sequence). The CDR3 nucleotides are TGTGCCAGCAGCTTATCTGGGACAGAGAACACCGGGGAGCTGTTTTTT. It specifies CASSLSGTENTGELFF.

The chain carries TRBV6-6 and TRBJ2-7; a weak D match, TRBD1 (5 bases). CDR3 size: 13 residues. V was clipped by 2 bases and J by 7 bases, with 12 bases between them. Germline V gene lookup returns CDR1 MNHNY and CDR2 SVGAGI (reference sequence). The CDR3 bases are TGTGCCAGCAGTTACGGGGCGTTGAGGGAGCAGTACTTC. Translated, it gives CASSYGALREQYF.

V usage is TRBV5-8 and J usage is TRBJ2-7; D unresolved. V lost 4 bases to trimming and J lost 2 bases, with 4 bases between them. Germline loops: CDR1 SGHTS, CDR2 YDEGEE. The CDR3 covers 11 residues. The CDR3 here is CASSAAYEQYF. The CDR3 DNA sequence: TGTGCCAGCAGCGCCGCCTACGAGCAGTACTTC.

The chain has TRBV28 and TRBJ1-4; no clear D. The length of the CDR3 is 16 residues. Trimming removed 3 bases at V and 0 bases at J, with 11 bases between. Germline CDR1 and CDR2: MDHEN and SYDVKM. This CDR3 reads CASSFVGVPTNEKLFF. The CDR3 DNA reads TGTGCCAGCAGTTTCGTTGGGGTCCCAACTAATGAAAAACTGTTTTTT.

The gene calls are TRBV5-1 and TRBJ1-1; D remains ambiguous. The germline V gene has CDR1 SGHRS and CDR2 YFSETQ. The V end lost 4 bases, the J end lost 0 bases, and 13 bases lay between the germline ends. CDR3 length: 15 amino acids. CDR3 sequence (DNA): TGCGCCAGCAGCCCTACATATCTGATGAACACTGAAGCTTTCTTT. As protein: CASSPTYLMNTEAFF.

This clone has ten or more counts. CDR3 coding DNA: TGCAGCGTTGTTGGGCTAGCGGGAGCCCCTAGCACAGATACGCAGTATTTT. Its protein product is CSVVGLAGAPSTDTQYF. V is TRBV29-1 and J is TRBJ2-3; TRBD2 matches 10 bases. Germline CDR1 and CDR2: SQVTM and ANQGSEA. The CDR3 extends over 17 amino acids. The trim removed 4 bases at V and 0 bases at J, leaving 10 bases unmatched.

The rearrangement links TRBV5-1 to TRBJ2-2; D not certain. The CDR3 extends over 17 amino acids. V was clipped by 5 bases and J by 1 base, with 18 bases between them. Germline CDR1 is SGHRS and CDR2 is YFSETQ. CDR3 in DNA: TGCGCCAGCAGTATTACCAGCAGCGTGCAGAACACCGGGGAGCTGTTTTTT. It yields the protein CASSITSSVQNTGELFF.

This clone was observed a few times. V and J are TRBV7-2 and TRBJ2-7, with 7 bases fitting TRBD2. The ends lost 7 bases at V and 4 bases at J; junction bases unmatched: 7. CDR3 length equals 13 residues. Germline CDR1 is SGHTA and CDR2 is FQGNSA. The CDR3: CASNKRGGYEQYF. CDR3 coding DNA: TGTGCCAGCAATAAGAGGGGAGGGTACGAGCAGTACTTC.

The chain uses TRBV7-8 and TRBJ1-2; tentatively, D is TRBD1 (5 bases). Trimming stripped 4 bases from V and 5 bases from J, with 17 bases between. This CDR3 is 15 amino acids long. Germline CDR1 and CDR2: SGHVS and FQNEAQ. In DNA form, the CDR3 reads TGTGCCAGCAGCTGGGGCAGGGAAAATGTTTATGGCTACACCTTC. Translated, it gives CASSWGRENVYGYTF.

The CDR3 protein is CASSRGTVDTGELFF. The CDR3 DNA reads as TGTGCCAGCAGTAGGGGGACGGTAGACACCGGGGAGCTGTTTTTT. The chain recombines TRBV28 with TRBJ2-2, with a tentative D call TRBD1 (6 bases). The germline CDR1 and CDR2 sequences are MDHEN and SYDVKM. Trimming took 5 bases from V and 3 from J, leaving 13 bases between them. CDR3 length: 15 residues.

The chain carries TRBV19 and TRBJ1-4, with 9 nucleotides matching TRBD1. The germline V gene has CDR1 LNHDA and CDR2 SQIVND (reference sequence). The ends lost 5 bases at V and 7 bases at J; junction bases unmatched: 11. The CDR3 runs 16 residues. The CDR3 spells CASSGFTQGQGEKLFF. DNA for the CDR3: TGTGCCAGTAGTGGCTTCACACAGGGACAGGGTGAAAAACTGTTTTTT. The whole variable domain, filled in from reference TRBV19 and TRBJ1-4, reads DGGITQSPKYLFRKEGQNVTLSCEQNLNHDAMYWYRQDPGQGLRLIYYSQIVNDFQKGDIAEGYSVSREKKESFPLTVTSAQKNPTAFYLCASSGFTQGQGEKLFFGSGTQLSVL.

V usage is TRBV2 and J usage is TRBJ1-3; D unresolved. This CDR3 comprises 13 residues. V was clipped by 2 bases and J by 4 bases, with 6 bases between them. CDR1 is SNHLY, CDR2 FYNNEI, per germline. The CDR3 DNA sequence: TGTGCCAGCAGTGAACAGATGGGAAACACCATATATTTT. Its protein is CASSEQMGNTIYF.

The J gene is TRBJ1-3, the V gene TRBV5-5, with D unresolved. Germline CDR1 is SGHKS and CDR2 is YYEKEE (reference sequence). This CDR3 spans 14 amino acids. The ends were cut back, 0 bases at V and 6 bases at J, with 10 bases in the middle. CDR3 amino acids: CASSLGGGENTIYF. The DNA for the CDR3 is TGTGCCAGCAGCTTGGGAGGTGGCGAAAACACCATATATTTT.

The chain carries TRBV5-4 and TRBJ2-5; TRBD2 agrees at 8 bases. CDR3 length: 16 residues. CDR1 SGHNT and CDR2 YYREEE come from the germline V gene (reference sequence). J was trimmed by 1 base and V by 4 bases; bases with no gene match: 9. As DNA, the CDR3 is TGTGCCAGCAGCCCCTCAGCGGGAGATCCCCAAGAGACCCAGTACTTC. Amino acids: CASSPSAGDPQETQYF.

The rearrangement links TRBV7-5 to TRBJ1-4; TRBD1 was called by the table and not checked on the DNA. TRBV7-5 is designated a pseudogene. CDR3 length equals 13 residues. The CDR3 loop is CVRSWAPNEKLFF. CDR3 DNA: TGTGTCAGAAGCTGGGCCCCTAATGAAAAACTGTTTTTT.

This clone has at least ten counts. CDR3 region: CASSQTLTGELFF. The CDR3, as DNA: TGTGCCAGCAGCCAGACTCTCACCGGGGAGCTGTTTTTT. The chain links TRBV7-3 to TRBJ2-2; no definite D call. From germline, CDR1 is SGHTA and CDR2 FQGTGA. V lost 5 bases to trimming and J lost 4 bases, with 8 bases between them. The CDR3 extends over 13 amino acids.

A note on this clone: The sample has other DNA sequences that encode this CDR3 too. The V gene is TRBV5-1, the J gene TRBJ2-2; D is uncertain. This CDR3 is 14 amino acids long. The V gene lost 0 bases and the J gene lost 1 base, with 4 bases spanning the gap. Per the germline V gene, CDR1 is SGHRS and CDR2 is YFSETQ. The CDR3 loop reads CASSLGENTGELFF. CDR3 in DNA: TGCGCCAGCAGCTTGGGCGAGAACACCGGGGAGCTGTTTTTT.

This clone was recorded once. This chain uses TRBV2 with TRBJ2-2, with a tentative D call TRBD2 (5 bases). Germline CDR1 reads SNHLY; CDR2 reads FYNNEI. This CDR3 contains 15 residues. Trimming left V 3 bases short and J 4 bases short, with 12 bases between. This CDR3 reads CASSDKDSGTGELFF. CDR3 bases: TGTGCCAGCAGTGATAAGGACTCGGGCACCGGGGAGCTGTTTTTT.

This clone has only a few counts. The J gene is TRBJ2-7, the V gene TRBV5-6; no definite D call. The CDR3 is made up of 14 amino acids. Germline loops: CDR1 SGHDT, CDR2 YYEEEE. The V gene lost 1 base and the J gene lost 6 bases, with 14 bases spanning the gap. The CDR3: CASSLRLQLGEQYF. The CDR3 DNA is TGTGCCAGCAGCTTGAGGCTACAGTTGGGCGAGCAGTACTTC.

This clone came up many times. V and J are TRBV5-1 and TRBJ2-7; D could derive from TRBD1 or TRBD2 (5 bases each). The germline V gene encodes CDR1 SGHRS and CDR2 YFSETQ. The CDR3 covers 14 residues. Trimming removed 4 bases at V and 9 bases at J, with 20 bases between. CDR3 region: CASSPTGTEVVQYF. For the CDR3, the DNA is TGCGCCAGCAGCCCTACTGGGACCGAAGTTGTGCAGTACTTC.

The chain employs TRBV5-1 and TRBJ2-1; D is possibly TRBD1 (5 bases). This CDR3 comprises 16 residues. The germline V and J ends were trimmed by 4 bases and 9 bases, with 23 bases remaining between them. Per the germline V gene, CDR1 is SGHRS and CDR2 is YFSETQ. CDR3 bases: TGCGCCAGCAGCCCCATAGGTAGGTCAGGGTTCGGTGAGCAGTTCTTC. Its protein is CASSPIGRSGFGEQFF.

This clone was seen a few times. V is TRBV28 and J is TRBJ1-5; D perhaps matches TRBD1 (6 bases). This CDR3 has 15 amino acids. The germline CDR1 and CDR2 sequences are MDHEN and SYDVKM. The V and J ends lost 3 bases and 1 base respectively, with 10 bases between them. CDR3 sequence (DNA): TGTGCCAGCAGTTTCCGGGACACCAGCAATCAGCCCCAGCATTTT. Its translation is CASSFRDTSNQPQHF.